The TCR beta chain under discussion was sequenced for a study of T cell changes during pregnancy in multiple sclerosis. Using immunoSEQ multiplex PCR, the repertoire was profiled, and TCRdb retains in-frame clones only, with some absent. This table holds 50,000 or so clones, roughly nine tenths found once. Sample: CD8+ T cells from peripheral blood mononuclear cells, taken in the second trimester of pregnancy. The TCR sequence derives from a female donor with multiple sclerosis, enrolled in a pregnancy study.

Written as DNA, the CDR3 is TGTGCCAGCAGCTTATTCGTAGCGGGGGGTGTAGATACGCAGTATTTT. Its translation is CASSLFVAGGVDTQYF. The chain links TRBV7-9 to TRBJ2-3; TRBD2 matches 10 bases. Per the germline V gene, CDR1 is SEHNR and CDR2 is FQNEAQ (reference sequence). This CDR3 has 16 residues. The J segment lost 5 bases and the V segment lost 2 bases, leaving 7 bases of the junction unmatched. Together with reference TRBV7-9 and TRBJ2-3, the CDR3 gives the full variable domain: DTGVSQNPRHKITKRGQNVTFRCDPISEHNRLYWYRQTLGQGPEFLTYFQNEAQLEKSRLLSDRFSAERPKGSFSTLEIQRTEQGDSAMYLCASSLFVAGGVDTQYFGPGTRLTVL.